This T cell receptor (beta chain) came from a study of T cell responses to AZD1222 COVID-19 vaccine. Study-wide results and limits: Baseline seropositives among AZD1222 recipients totaled only 5 to 7. Most donors were white British, females outnumbered males, and clonal diversity was possibly underestimated. The peak T cell response came first, and repertoires were sampled only after it.

In regard to this clone: What it binds is not known.

Libraries were prepared by immunoSEQ multiplex PCR; TCRdb keeps only in-frame clonotypes and omits some of them. Seen here are about 140,000 clones, approximately 93% observed once, and the top ten hold over 0.9%. The germline V gene has CDR1 SGHRS and CDR2 YFSETQ. The V end lost 1 base, the J end lost 6 bases, and 11 bases lay between the germline ends. This CDR3 is 14 amino acids long. The TCR was taken from an adult in good health. The sequencing here drew on peripheral blood, taken on day 0 of MenACWY control vaccination. The V and J genes are TRBV5-1 and TRBJ2-1; no reliable D call. CDR3 residues: CASSLRTAVNEQFF. CDR3 DNA sequence: TGCGCCAGCAGCTTGAGAACGGCCGTCAATGAGCAGTTCTTC. Full variable domain (outside the CDR3, taken from reference TRBV5-1 and TRBJ2-1): KAGVTQTPRYLIKTRGQQVTLSCSPISGHRSVSWYQQTPGQGLQFLFEYFSETQRNKGNFPGRFSGRQFSNSRSEMNVSTLELGDSALYLCASSLRTAVNEQFFGPGTRLTVL.